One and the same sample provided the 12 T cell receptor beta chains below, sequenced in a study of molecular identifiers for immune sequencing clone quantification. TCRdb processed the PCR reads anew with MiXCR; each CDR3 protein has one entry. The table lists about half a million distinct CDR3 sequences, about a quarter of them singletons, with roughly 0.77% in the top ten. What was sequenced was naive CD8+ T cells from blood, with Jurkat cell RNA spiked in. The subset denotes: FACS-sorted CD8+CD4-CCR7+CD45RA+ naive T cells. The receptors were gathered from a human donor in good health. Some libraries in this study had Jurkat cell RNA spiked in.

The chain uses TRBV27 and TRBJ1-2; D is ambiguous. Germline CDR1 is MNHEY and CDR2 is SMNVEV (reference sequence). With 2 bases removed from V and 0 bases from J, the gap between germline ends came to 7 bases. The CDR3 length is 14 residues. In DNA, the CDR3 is TGTGCCAGCAGTTTAAAAGGAGCTAACTATGGCTACACCTTC. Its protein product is CASSLKGANYGYTF.

CDR3 amino acids: CASSYSPRFDDYGYTF. The CDR3 DNA is TGTGCCAGCAGTTACTCACCCAGGTTCGACGACTATGGCTACACCTTC. The chain combines TRBV6-2 or TRBV6-3 with TRBJ1-2; no definite D call. V shed 0 bases and J shed 3 bases, with 14 bases lying between them. Germline V CDR1 and CDR2: MNHEY, SVGEGT. This CDR3 spans 16 amino acids.

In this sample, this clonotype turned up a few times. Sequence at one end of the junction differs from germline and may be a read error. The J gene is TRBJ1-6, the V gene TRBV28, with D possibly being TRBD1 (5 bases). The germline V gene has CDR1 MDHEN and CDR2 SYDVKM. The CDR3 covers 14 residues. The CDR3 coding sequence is TGTGCCAACAGTTTCCTGCAGGGAAATTCACCCCTCCACTTT. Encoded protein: CANSFLQGNSPLHF.

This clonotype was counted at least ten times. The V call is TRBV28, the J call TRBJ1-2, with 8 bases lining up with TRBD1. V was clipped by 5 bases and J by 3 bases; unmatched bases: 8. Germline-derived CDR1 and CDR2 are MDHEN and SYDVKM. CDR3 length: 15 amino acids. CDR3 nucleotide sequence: TGTGCCAGCAGTCCGCCGAGACAGGGGTACTATGGCTACACCTTC. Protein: CASSPPRQGYYGYTF.

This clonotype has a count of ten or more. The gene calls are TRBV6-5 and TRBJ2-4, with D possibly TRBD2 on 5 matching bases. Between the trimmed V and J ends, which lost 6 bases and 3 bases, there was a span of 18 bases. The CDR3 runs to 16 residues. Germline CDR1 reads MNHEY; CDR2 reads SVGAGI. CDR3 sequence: CASSPAGVWGKNIQYF. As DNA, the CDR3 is TGTGCCAGCAGCCCCGCCGGGGTATGGGGCAAAAACATTCAGTACTTC.

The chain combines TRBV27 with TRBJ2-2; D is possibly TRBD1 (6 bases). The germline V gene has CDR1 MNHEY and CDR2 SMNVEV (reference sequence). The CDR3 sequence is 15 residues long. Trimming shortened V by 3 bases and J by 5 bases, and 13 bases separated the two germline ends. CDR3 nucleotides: TGTGCCAGCAGTTTGGCCGGGACACCGACCGGGGAGCTGTTTTTT. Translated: CASSLAGTPTGELFF.

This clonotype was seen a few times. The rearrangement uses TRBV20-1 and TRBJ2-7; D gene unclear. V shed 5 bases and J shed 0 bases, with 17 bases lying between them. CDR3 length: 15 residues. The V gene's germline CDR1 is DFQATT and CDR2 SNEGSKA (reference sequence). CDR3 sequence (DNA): TGCAGTGCTTTGGACCCCGGGTCGACCTCCTACGAGCAGTACTTC. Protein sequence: CSALDPGSTSYEQYF.

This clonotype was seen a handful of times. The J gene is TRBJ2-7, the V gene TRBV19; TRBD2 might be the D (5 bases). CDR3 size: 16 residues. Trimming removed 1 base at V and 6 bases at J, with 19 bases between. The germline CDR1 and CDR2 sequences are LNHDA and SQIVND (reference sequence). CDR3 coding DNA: TGTGCCAGTAGTATAGTTGGAGGAACTAGTTTGACCGAGCAGTACTTC. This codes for CASSIVGGTSLTEQYF.

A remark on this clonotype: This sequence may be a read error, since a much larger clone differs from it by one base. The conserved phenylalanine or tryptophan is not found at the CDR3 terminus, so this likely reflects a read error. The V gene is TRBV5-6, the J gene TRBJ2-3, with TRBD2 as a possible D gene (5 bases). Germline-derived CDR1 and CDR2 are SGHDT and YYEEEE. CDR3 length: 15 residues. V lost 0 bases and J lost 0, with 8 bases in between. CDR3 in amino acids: CASSLVGVSTDTQYS. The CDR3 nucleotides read TGTGCCAGCAGCTTGGTCGGGGTTAGCACAGATACGCAGTATTCT.

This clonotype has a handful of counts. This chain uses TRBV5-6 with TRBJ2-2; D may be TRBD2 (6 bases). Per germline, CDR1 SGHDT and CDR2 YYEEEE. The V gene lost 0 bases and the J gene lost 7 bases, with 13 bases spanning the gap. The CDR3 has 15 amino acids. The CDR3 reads CASSLGLARSGELFF. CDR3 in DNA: TGTGCCAGCAGCTTGGGGCTAGCGAGGAGCGGGGAGCTGTTTTTT.

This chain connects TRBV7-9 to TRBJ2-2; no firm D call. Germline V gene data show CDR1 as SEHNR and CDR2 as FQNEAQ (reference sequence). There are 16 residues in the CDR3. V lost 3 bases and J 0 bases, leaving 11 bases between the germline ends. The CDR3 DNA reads TGTGCCAGCAGCTTTAGTCTGGCGGCGAACACCGGGGAGCTGTTTTTT. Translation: CASSFSLAANTGELFF. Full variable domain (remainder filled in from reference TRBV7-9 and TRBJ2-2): DTGVSQNPRHKITKRGQNVTFRCDPISEHNRLYWYRQTLGQGPEFLTYFQNEAQLEKSRLLSDRFSAERPKGSFSTLEIQRTEQGDSAMYLCASSFSLAANTGELFFGEGSRLTVL.

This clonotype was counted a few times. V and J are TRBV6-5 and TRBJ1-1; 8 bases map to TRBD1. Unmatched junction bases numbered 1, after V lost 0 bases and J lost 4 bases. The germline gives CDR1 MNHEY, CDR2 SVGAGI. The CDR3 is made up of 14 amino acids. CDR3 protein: CASSYSQGGTEAFF. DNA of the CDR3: TGTGCCAGCAGTTACTCACAGGGGGGCACTGAAGCTTTCTTT.